The clone carrying this T cell receptor beta chain was seen only a few times. Its specificity is unknown. The data were taken from a study of T cell repertoires in cytomegalovirus infection. About the research overall: Public signatures in TCR beta pointed to CMV infection and matching HLA type.

Trimming shortened V by 1 base and J by 1 base, and 12 bases separated the two germline ends. The CDR3 has 16 amino acids. The germline gives CDR1 MGHRA, CDR2 YSYEKL. The study, taken as a whole, reports: HLA-C-restricted CMV-specific TCR beta clonotypes were dominant in the ex vivo response. Adding up the frequency of public TCR beta families identified people who carried CMV plus the relevant HLA.

TCRdb fed the reads into MiXCR, producing one record per CDR3 protein. The repertoire holds around 130,000 distinct CDR3 sequences, with about 24% as singletons. Source material: PBMCs, sequenced either directly or after in vitro stimulation (not recorded which). The sequence was collected from a human donor in good health (CMV status not recorded). Some clones in this sample may be carry-over from other donors' samples. The J gene is TRBJ2-3, the V gene TRBV4-1, with D perhaps TRBD2 (6 bases). The CDR3 bases are TGCGCCAGCAGCCAAGTGTTGGGAGGAGGCACAGATACGCAGTATTTT. This translates into CASSQVLGGGTDTQYF.